This T cell receptor beta chain was recorded in a study of T cells in Graves' hyperthyroidism and ophthalmopathy. As for the study in general: Once the initial diagnosis was made, peripheral blood was obtained before any treatment.

On this clonotype: Its antigen is unknown.

Uncontrolled infection, other autoimmune disease, pregnancy and lactation each barred patients from inclusion. The CDR3 covers 15 residues. Trimming removed 2 bases from V and 4 bases from J; junction bases left unmatched: 8. The germline CDR1 and CDR2 sequences are DFQATT and SNEGSKA (reference sequence). From RNA transcripts, TCR beta CDR3 regions were amplified. HTBI primers were the set used in a first-round RT-PCR of the TCR CDR3. Via MiXCR, TCRdb re-called the multiplex PCR reads, giving one row per CDR3 protein. Of about 480,000 distinct CDR3 sequences in the sample, 22% were seen once. Overall study results and limits: Blood also contained most expanded thyroid clonotypes above 0.001.

The receptor comes from a woman in her seventies with Graves' ophthalmopathy. The sample consisted of blood. This sequence joins TRBV20-1 and TRBJ1-5; 7 nucleotides line up with TRBD1. The chain's CDR3 is CSARTSGGGNQPQHF. The CDR3 DNA follows: TGCAGTGCTAGAACTTCAGGGGGGGGAAATCAGCCCCAGCATTTT.